Each of the 8 T cell receptor beta chains below was sequenced from the same sample in a study of blood T cell repertoires in COVID-19 (dated by TCRdb to 2018 to 2020). Preparation of the library involved the immunoSEQ multiplex PCR assay. TCRdb took over this immuneACCESS table, retaining in-frame rearrangements with V and J assigned. Such tables are incomplete; in checked studies, under half of the missing clones stem from an unresolved V gene, and the remainder is unexplained. This sample lists 200,000 to 250,000 clones; approximately 86% were detected once. The ten top clones hold 3% to 3.5% of the sample. Material: peripheral blood. Receptor source: a woman in her twenties or thirties who had recovered from COVID-19.

This rearrangement joins TRBV5-1 to TRBJ2-1; possible D gene TRBD1, 6 bases. Germline V gene lookup returns CDR1 SGHRS and CDR2 YFSETQ. The CDR3 length is 18 residues. The germline V and J ends were trimmed by 0 bases and 8 bases, with 24 bases remaining between them. The CDR3 bases are TGCGCCAGCAGCTTGGGTGGGACACAACTAAGCCGAAGGTATGAGCAGTTCTTC. This translates into CASSLGGTQLSRRYEQFF.

This chain connects TRBV4-1 to TRBJ2-3, with D perhaps matching TRBD1 (6 bases). V lost 4 bases and J lost 4, with 15 bases in between. The germline gives CDR1 MGHRA, CDR2 YSYEKL. The CDR3 length is 15 residues. In DNA form, the CDR3 reads TGCGCCAGCAGCCCCCAGGGGAGTTGGGCAGATACGCAGTATTTT. It yields the protein CASSPQGSWADTQYF.

This CDR3 reads CASSTRDRVREQFF. The CDR3 DNA follows: TGTGCCAGCAGTACTAGGGACAGGGTCCGAGAGCAGTTCTTC. This chain links TRBV6-5 with TRBJ2-1; 9 bases line up with TRBD1. The V segment lost 5 bases and the J segment 10 bases; nucleotides outside the gene matches: 9. Germline values: CDR1 MNHEY, CDR2 SVGAGI. The CDR3 runs to 14 residues.

The chain is built from TRBV18 and TRBJ1-6; D remains unclear. The CDR3 has 12 residues. Germline CDR1 KGHSH, CDR2 LQKENI. The V gene lost 3 bases and the J gene lost 10 bases, with 7 bases spanning the gap. The CDR3 loop reads CASSPENSPLHF. In DNA form, the CDR3 reads TGTGCCAGCTCACCTGAGAACTCACCCCTCCACTTT.

This clone was observed a single time. V gene TRBV25-1 combines with J gene TRBJ2-5; D perhaps matches TRBD1 (6 bases). V was cut by 3 bases and J by 4 bases, with 9 bases left in between. This CDR3 contains 13 residues. Germline CDR1 MGHDK, CDR2 SYGVNS. CDR3 sequence reads: CASSELGGETQYF. DNA of the CDR3: TGTGCCAGCAGTGAGTTAGGGGGAGAGACCCAGTACTTC.

The rearrangement links TRBV9 to TRBJ1-6, with 8 bases aligning to TRBD1. The V segment lost 3 bases and the J segment 8 bases; nucleotides outside the gene matches: 10. CDR1 is SGDLS and CDR2 is YYNGEE in the germline V gene. This CDR3 contains 16 residues. The CDR3 loop is CASSGTGWVSDSPLHF. DNA for the CDR3: TGTGCCAGCAGCGGGACAGGGTGGGTGAGCGATTCACCCCTCCACTTT.

The chain has TRBV7-3 and TRBJ1-2; 8 nucleotides match TRBD1. CDR1 is SGHTA and CDR2 is FQGTGA in the germline V gene. The ends lost 5 bases at V and 5 bases at J; junction bases unmatched: 4. The CDR3 consists of 13 residues. The CDR3 sequence is CASSADRGYGYTF. CDR3 in DNA: TGTGCCAGCAGCGCCGACAGGGGATATGGCTACACCTTC. Looking up the rest from reference TRBV7-3 and TRBJ1-2 gives the full variable domain: GAGVSQTPSNKVTEKGKYVELRCDPISGHTALYWYRQSLGQGPEFLIYFQGTGAADDSGLPNDRFFAVRPEGSVSTLKIQRTERGDSAVYLCASSADRGYGYTFGSGTRLTVV.

In its sample, this clone was seen once. The chain combines TRBV24-1 with TRBJ2-3; TRBD2 matches at 8 bases. The CDR3 extends over 15 amino acids. CDR1 and CDR2 from the germline V gene are KGHDR and SFDVKD. The junction had 1 base not matched to a gene; V was cut back by 3 bases and J by 0 bases. The DNA for the CDR3 is TGTGCCACCAGTGATGCGGGGGGAAGCACAGATACGCAGTATTTT. Translating gives CATSDAGGSTDTQYF.